Described below is a single TCR beta chain sequence and its context. The entry originates in a study of identical twins. The CDR3 length is 16 residues. Per the germline V gene, CDR1 is SGHKS and CDR2 is YYEKEE (reference sequence). Trimming took 3 bases from V and 5 from J; bases not matched to a gene: 9. TCRdb re-derived calls from the 5' RACE reads in MiXCR, one entry per CDR3 protein. The repertoire consists of roughly 480,000 distinct CDR3 sequences, with around 24% occurring once and the leading ten covering roughly 3%. These data were also filed under a second study, of T cells expressing NK-cell markers. This second study says: In the group of eight sequenced donors, seven were HCMV-seropositive and one was seronegative. Restriction of sorting to alpha-beta TCR T cells was accomplished in several experiments using an anti-gamma-delta TCR antibody.

The TCR was taken from a woman younger than 35 in good health. The J gene is TRBJ2-7, the V gene TRBV5-5, with TRBD2 identical over 12 bases. The sequenced material came from CD4+ T cells sorted from blood. The CDR3 sequence: CASSSPRTSGTNEQYF. CDR3 DNA sequence: TGTGCCAGCAGCTCCCCTCGGACTAGCGGGACCAACGAGCAGTACTTC.